The 8 T cell receptor beta chains below were found in one sample sequenced in a study of blood T cell repertoires in COVID-19. The data were produced by immunoSEQ multiplex PCR, yet TCRdb's version contains in-frame clones alone and is incomplete. The sample has 200,000 to 250,000 clones; about 80% are singletons. Sequenced sample: peripheral blood. The receptors stem from a man aged 25-45 years who had recovered from COVID-19.

V usage is TRBV6-5 and J usage is TRBJ1-5; D may be TRBD1 (6 bases). V lost 6 bases, J lost 6 bases, and 18 bases lay in between. CDR1 is MNHEY, CDR2 SVGAGI, per germline. This CDR3 region has 15 residues. The CDR3 reads CASSKNTGIGQPQHF. Written as DNA, the CDR3 is TGTGCCAGCAGCAAAAATACAGGGATCGGTCAGCCCCAGCATTTT.

The chain joins TRBV7-8 to TRBJ2-2; 12 bases fit TRBD2. J gave up 5 bases and V 8 bases, and 18 bases lay outside the gene matches. This CDR3 has 19 amino acids. CDR1 and CDR2 (germline): SGHVS, FQNEAQ. CDR3: CASALGLAGGPIGTGELFF. CDR3 sequence (DNA): TGTGCCAGCGCCCTGGGTCTAGCGGGGGGGCCCATTGGGACCGGGGAGCTGTTTTTT.

This clone appeared once. The chain links TRBV6-5 to TRBJ1-2, with D perhaps TRBD1 (6 bases). The V gene lost 6 bases and the J gene lost 1 base, with 12 bases spanning the gap. CDR3 length equals 14 residues. Germline V gene lookup returns CDR1 MNHEY and CDR2 SVGAGI. CDR3 nucleotides: TGTGCCAGCAGACCGACAGGAGTTAACTATGGCTACACCTTC. This gives the protein CASRPTGVNYGYTF.

The rearrangement links TRBV7-8 to TRBJ2-1, with TRBD2 matching 7 bases. Germline CDR1 reads SGHVS; CDR2 reads FQNEAQ. Losses at the gene ends were 5 bases for V and 1 base for J; bases not matched to a gene: 14. The CDR3 contains 18 residues. For the CDR3, the DNA is TGTGCCAGCAGCAGCACTCTGGGATTTAGCGGGTCCTACAATGAGCAGTTCTTC. Its translation is CASSSTLGFSGSYNEQFF.

The CDR3 is CAIRDTSGGAGSYNEQFF. DNA for the CDR3: TGTGCCATCAGGGATACTAGCGGGGGGGCCGGCTCCTACAATGAGCAGTTCTTC. J is TRBJ2-1 and V is TRBV10-3, with TRBD2 matching 13 bases. The V gene's germline CDR1 is ENHRY and CDR2 SYGVKD. After removal of 6 bases from V and 0 bases from J, the junction contained 8 bases not matched to a gene. The CDR3 is made up of 18 amino acids.

This sequence joins TRBV12-5 and TRBJ2-7, with TRBD1 matching 9 bases. The CDR3 runs to 14 residues. Looked up from germline, CDR1 is LGHNT and CDR2 is FRNRAP. J gave up 4 bases and V 5 bases, and 6 bases lay outside the gene matches. As DNA, the CDR3 is TGTGCTAGTGGTCCCCAGACAGGGGGGTACGAGCAGTACTTC. It yields the protein CASGPQTGGYEQYF.

V and J are TRBV7-9 and TRBJ1-5, with TRBD1 matching over 9 bases. The germline gives CDR1 SEHNR, CDR2 FQNEAQ (reference sequence). The CDR3 consists of 15 residues. V was pared by 5 bases and J by 1 base, with 3 bases of the junction left unmatched. The CDR3 sequence: CASSPGQGSNQPQHF. For the CDR3, the DNA is TGTGCCAGCAGCCCGGGACAGGGCAGCAATCAGCCCCAGCATTTT.

The V and J genes are TRBV18 and TRBJ1-1; D possibly corresponds to TRBD1 (6 bases). This CDR3 has 14 residues. Germline CDR1 is KGHSH and CDR2 is LQKENI. Deletions cut 5 bases from V and 1 base from J, with 11 bases between. CDR3 DNA: TGTGCCAGCTCATCGACAGGACAGAACACTGAAGCTTTCTTT. It codes for CASSSTGQNTEAFF.